Described below is a single T cell receptor (beta chain) sequence and its context. This specimen comes from a study of blood T cell repertoires in COVID-19. The wider study: Specimens from acute and convalescent COVID-19 originated in the United States, Italy and Spain.

Generated by immunoSEQ multiplex PCR, the TCRdb table keeps only in-frame clones and is missing some. The sample shows some 150,000 clones, 84% of them seen only once. Germline V gene data show CDR1 as SGDLS and CDR2 as YYNGEE. V shed 5 bases and J 5 bases; nucleotides not matched to a gene: 7. The CDR3 contains 15 residues. This chain links TRBV9 with TRBJ2-2; 9 positions agree with TRBD1. This receptor was obtained from a human donor in a cohort sampled during active COVID-19. What was sequenced was peripheral blood. The DNA for the CDR3 is TGTGCCAGCAGTTCGGACAGGGGTGGTACCGGGGAGCTGTTTTTT. Protein sequence: CASSSDRGGTGELFF.